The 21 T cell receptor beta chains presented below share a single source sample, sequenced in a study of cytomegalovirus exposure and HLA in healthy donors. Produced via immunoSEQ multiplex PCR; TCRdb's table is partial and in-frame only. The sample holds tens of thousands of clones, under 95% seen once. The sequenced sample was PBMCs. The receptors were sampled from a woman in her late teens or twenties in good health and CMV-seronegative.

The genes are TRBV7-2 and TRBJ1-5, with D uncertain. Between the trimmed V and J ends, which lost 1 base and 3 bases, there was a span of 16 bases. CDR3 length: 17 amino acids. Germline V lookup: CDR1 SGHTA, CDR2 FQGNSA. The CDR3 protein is CASSLDPTLSYNQPQHF. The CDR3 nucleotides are TGTGCCAGCAGCTTAGACCCGACACTTTCGTACAATCAGCCCCAGCATTTT.

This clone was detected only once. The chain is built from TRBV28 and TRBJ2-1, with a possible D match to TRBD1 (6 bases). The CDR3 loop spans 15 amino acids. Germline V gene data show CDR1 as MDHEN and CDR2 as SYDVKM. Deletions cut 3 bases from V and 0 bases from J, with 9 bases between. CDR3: CASSFPRGSYNEQFF. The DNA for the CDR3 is TGTGCCAGCAGTTTCCCCAGGGGCTCCTACAATGAGCAGTTCTTC. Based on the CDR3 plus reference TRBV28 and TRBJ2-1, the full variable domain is DVKVTQSSRYLVKRTGEKVFLECVQDMDHENMFWYRQDPGLGLRLIYFSYDVKMKEKGDIPEGYSVSREKKERFSLILESASTNQTSMYLCASSFPRGSYNEQFFGPGTRLTVL.

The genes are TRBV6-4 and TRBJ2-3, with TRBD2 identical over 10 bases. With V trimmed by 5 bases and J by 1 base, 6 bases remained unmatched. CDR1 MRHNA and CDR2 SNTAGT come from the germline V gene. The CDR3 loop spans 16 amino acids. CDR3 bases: TGTGCCAGCAGTACCGGGACTAGCGACGGCACAGATACGCAGTATTTT. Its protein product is CASSTGTSDGTDTQYF.

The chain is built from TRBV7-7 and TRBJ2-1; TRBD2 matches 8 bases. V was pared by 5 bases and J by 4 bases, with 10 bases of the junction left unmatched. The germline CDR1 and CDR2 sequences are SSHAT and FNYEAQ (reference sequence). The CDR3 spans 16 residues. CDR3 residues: CASSPLSGLDYNEQFF. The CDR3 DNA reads TGTGCCAGCAGCCCCCTATCGGGACTAGATTACAATGAGCAGTTCTTC.

The CDR3 nucleotides are TGTGCCAGCAGCCCTCGTGGCACAGATACGCAGTATTTT. Translating gives CASSPRGTDTQYF. The rearrangement links TRBV9 to TRBJ2-3; unclear D gene. Germline V CDR1 and CDR2: SGDLS, YYNGEE. This CDR3 spans 13 amino acids. V was shortened by 4 bases and J by 1 base, with 7 bases between the two germline ends.

CDR3 bases: TGTGCCAGCAGCGCAACCGGGACAGGGTCGACCGAGCAGTACTTC. This sequence encodes CASSATGTGSTEQYF. The gene calls are TRBV2 and TRBJ2-7; TRBD1 matches at 9 bases. After removal of 6 bases from V and 6 bases from J, the junction contained 12 bases not matched to a gene. Germline V gene lookup returns CDR1 SNHLY and CDR2 FYNNEI. The CDR3 spans 15 residues.

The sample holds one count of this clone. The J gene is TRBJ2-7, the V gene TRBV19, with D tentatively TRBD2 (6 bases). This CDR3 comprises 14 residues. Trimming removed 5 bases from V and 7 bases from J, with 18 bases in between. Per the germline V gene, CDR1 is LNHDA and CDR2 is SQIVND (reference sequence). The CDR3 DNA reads TGTGCCAGTAGTGCAGCGGGCCAACGAGGAGAGCAGTACTTC. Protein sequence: CASSAAGQRGEQYF.

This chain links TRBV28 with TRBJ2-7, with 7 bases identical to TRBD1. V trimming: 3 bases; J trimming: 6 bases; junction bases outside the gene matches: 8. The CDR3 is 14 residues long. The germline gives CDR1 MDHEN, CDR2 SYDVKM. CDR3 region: CASSFHRDSSEQYF. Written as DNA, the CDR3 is TGTGCCAGCAGTTTCCATCGGGACAGTTCCGAGCAGTACTTC.

The DNA of the CDR3 is TGCGCCAGCAGCCAAGAAACCAATCCACAGGGAACTTCAAGTACAGATACGCAGTATTTT. The encoded protein is CASSQETNPQGTSSTDTQYF. V and J are TRBV4-1 and TRBJ2-3; maybe TRBD1 (6 bases). The ends were cut back, 0 bases at V and 3 bases at J, with 25 bases in the middle. CDR1 MGHRA and CDR2 YSYEKL come from the germline V gene. CDR3 length: 20 amino acids.

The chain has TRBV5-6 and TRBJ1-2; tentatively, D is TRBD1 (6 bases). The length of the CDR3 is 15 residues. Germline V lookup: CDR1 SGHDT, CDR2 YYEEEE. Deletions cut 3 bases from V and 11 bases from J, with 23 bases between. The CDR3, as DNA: TGTGCCAGCAGCTCTACTACAGGGAGTCCCAATAGTTACACCTTC. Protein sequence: CASSSTTGSPNSYTF.

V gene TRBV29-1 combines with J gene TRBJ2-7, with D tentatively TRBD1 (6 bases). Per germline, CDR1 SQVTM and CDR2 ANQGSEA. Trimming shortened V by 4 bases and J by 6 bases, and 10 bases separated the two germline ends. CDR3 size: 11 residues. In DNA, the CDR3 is TGCAGCGTTGGAGGCAGGGGCGAGCAGTACTTC. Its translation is CSVGGRGEQYF.

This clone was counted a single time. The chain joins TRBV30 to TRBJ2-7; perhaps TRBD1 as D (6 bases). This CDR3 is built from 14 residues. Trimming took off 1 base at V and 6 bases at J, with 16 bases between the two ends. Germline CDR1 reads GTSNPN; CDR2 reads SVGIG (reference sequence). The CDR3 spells CAWSEGVRRGEQYF. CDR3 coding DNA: TGTGCCTGGAGTGAGGGGGTGAGACGAGGCGAGCAGTACTTC.

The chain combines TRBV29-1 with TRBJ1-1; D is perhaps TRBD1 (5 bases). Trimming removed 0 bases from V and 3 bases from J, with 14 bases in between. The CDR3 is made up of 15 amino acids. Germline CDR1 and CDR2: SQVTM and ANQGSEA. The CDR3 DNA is TGCAGCGTTGAAGAACATGGGATCAGGGACACTGAAGCTTTCTTT. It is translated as CSVEEHGIRDTEAFF.

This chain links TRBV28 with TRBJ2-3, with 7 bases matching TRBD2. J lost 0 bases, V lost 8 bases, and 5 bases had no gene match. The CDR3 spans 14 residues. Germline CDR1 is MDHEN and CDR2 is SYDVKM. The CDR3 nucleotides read TGTGCCAGCTCGGGAGGTGGTAGCACAGATACGCAGTATTTT. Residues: CASSGGGSTDTQYF.

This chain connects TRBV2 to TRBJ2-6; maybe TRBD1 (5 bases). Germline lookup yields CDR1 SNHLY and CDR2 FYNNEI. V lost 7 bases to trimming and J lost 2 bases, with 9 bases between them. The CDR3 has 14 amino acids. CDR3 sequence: CASKGKAGANVLTF. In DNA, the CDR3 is TGTGCCAGCAAGGGGAAAGCTGGGGCCAACGTCCTGACTTTC.

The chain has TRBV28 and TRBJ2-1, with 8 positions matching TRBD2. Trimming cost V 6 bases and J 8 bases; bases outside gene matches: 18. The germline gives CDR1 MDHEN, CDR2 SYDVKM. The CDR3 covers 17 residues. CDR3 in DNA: TGTGCCAGCAGGGGACCACGCGGGGGGTTTTCTATGGATGAGCAGTTCTTC. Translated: CASRGPRGGFSMDEQFF.

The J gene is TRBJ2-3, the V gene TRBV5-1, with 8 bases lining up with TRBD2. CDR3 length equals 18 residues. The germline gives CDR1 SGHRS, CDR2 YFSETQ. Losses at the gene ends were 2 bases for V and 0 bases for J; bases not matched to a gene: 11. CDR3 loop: CASSLIGGAVKSTDTQYF. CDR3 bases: TGCGCCAGCAGCTTAATCGGGGGGGCCGTTAAGAGCACAGATACGCAGTATTTT.

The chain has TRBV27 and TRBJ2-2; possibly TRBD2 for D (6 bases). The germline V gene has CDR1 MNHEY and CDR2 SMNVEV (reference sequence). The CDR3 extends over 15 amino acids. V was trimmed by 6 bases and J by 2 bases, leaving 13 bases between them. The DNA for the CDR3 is TGTGCCAGCAGGCTTGGGGACTTAAACACCGGGGAGCTGTTTTTT. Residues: CASRLGDLNTGELFF.

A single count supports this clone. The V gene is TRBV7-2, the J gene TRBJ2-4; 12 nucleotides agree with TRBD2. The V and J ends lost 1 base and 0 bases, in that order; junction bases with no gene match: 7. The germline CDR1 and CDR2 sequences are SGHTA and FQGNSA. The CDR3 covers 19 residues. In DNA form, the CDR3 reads TGTGCCAGCAGCTTAGGACTAGCGGGAGATCTGTCAGCCAAAAACATTCAGTACTTC. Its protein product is CASSLGLAGDLSAKNIQYF. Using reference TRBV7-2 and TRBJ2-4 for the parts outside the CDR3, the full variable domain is GAGVSQSPSNKVTEKGKDVELRCDPISGHTALYWYRQSLGQGLEFLIYFQGNSAPDKSGLPSDRFSAERTGGSVSTLTIQRTQQEDSAVYLCASSLGLAGDLSAKNIQYFGAGTRLSVL.

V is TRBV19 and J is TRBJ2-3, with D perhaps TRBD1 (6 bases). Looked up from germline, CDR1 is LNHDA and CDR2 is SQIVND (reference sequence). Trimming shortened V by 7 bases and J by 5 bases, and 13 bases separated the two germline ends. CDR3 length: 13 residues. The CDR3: CASTYRVGDTQYF. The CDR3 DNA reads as TGTGCCAGTACTTACAGGGTCGGAGATACGCAGTATTTT.

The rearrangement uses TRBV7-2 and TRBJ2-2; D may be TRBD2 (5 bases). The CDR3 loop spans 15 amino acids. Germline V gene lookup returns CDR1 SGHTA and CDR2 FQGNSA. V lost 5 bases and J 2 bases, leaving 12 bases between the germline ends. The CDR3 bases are TGTGCCAGCAGCATCCGACTACTCAACACCGGGGAGCTGTTTTTT. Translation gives CASSIRLLNTGELFF.